The text below deals with one T cell receptor beta chain. This sample was taken from a study of CD8+CD57+ T cells in acquired aplastic anemia. The CDR3 runs to 13 residues. Looked up from germline, CDR1 is SEHNR and CDR2 is FQNEAQ (reference sequence). Trimming shortened V by 1 base and J by 6 bases, and 7 bases separated the two germline ends. For CDR3 and TCR beta VDJ profiling, genomic DNA was the template used. MiXCR was run by TCRdb on the reads, yielding one entry per CDR3 protein. The table lists under 200,000 distinct CDR3 sequences, under 55% of them singletons, with approximately 2.8% in the top ten. Individuals selected for sequencing had exhibited CD8+CD57+ cell expansion on flow cytometry. Therapy had not been given to patients before blood sampling.

The sequencing sample was made of sorted CD4+, CD8+, or CD8+CD57+ T cells (not recorded which) from PBMCs. The source of this sequence is a human donor with aplastic anemia. The chain recombines TRBV7-9 with TRBJ1-5; D not certain. CDR3 sequence reads: CASSLVVGQPQHF. The CDR3 DNA reads TGTGCCAGCAGCTTAGTGGTGGGTCAGCCCCAGCATTTT.